This T cell receptor beta chain was recorded in a study of siplizumab effects on memory and regulatory T cells (dated by TCRdb to between 2018 and 2021). Turning to the overall study: The study looked at the effect of siplizumab, an anti-CD2 antibody, on alloreactive T-cell subsets in allogeneic mixed lymphocyte reactions made from human PBMCs. Points the paper makes about the study in general: In reactions with siplizumab, an average of 68.8% of mappable alloreactive CD4+ clones were Treg-derived, compared with 26.9% in control reactions. Whether proliferating Tregs from siplizumab cultures actually had suppressive function was not functionally confirmed. Sequences below about 10^-5 frequency were poorly captured, so only a minor fraction of alloreactive clones could be mapped to unstimulated subsets. Siplizumab significantly reduced the cumulative frequency of alloreactive sequences traceable to unstimulated CD4+ memory T cells. About 75-95% of proliferating CD4+ or CD8+ clones could not be given a naive or memory phenotype. Greater diversity appeared to be present in unstimulated naive T cells than in memory T cells, and a substantial contribution to the alloresponse seemed to be made by naive cells.

Sorted unstimulated T cells and proliferating T cells recovered from mixed lymphocyte reactions were subjected to TCRbeta CDR3 sequencing. Fresh whole blood from ten HLA-typed healthy donors served as the source for isolating PBMCs. Unstimulated CD4+ non-regulatory T cells were FACS-sorted to map the origin of alloreactive clones. Regarding this clone: Which antigen it targets is not known. No base-level quality is on record; no much larger clone is a single base apart.

Library generation was performed with the immunoSEQ multiplex PCR assay. Approximately 93,000 TCR templates per sample were assayed by the deep sequencing platform. Genomic DNA extracted from sorted T cells was the material used for TCRbeta CDR3 sequencing. The authors processed their data as follows. The R programming language was used for clonal analysis of TCRbeta CDR3 data. Unstimulated samples were compared with post-reaction CFSE-low samples to define alloreactive CD4+ and CD8+ clones. Regulatory or non-regulatory origin of alloreactive CD4+ clones was assigned by matching sequences to the sorted unstimulated Treg and non-Treg repertoires. The table comes from immuneACCESS by way of TCRdb, which keeps in-frame sequences with V and J called. Part of the clones is missing from these tables; in studies checked, under half for an unresolved V gene and the rest for unknown reasons. For V, J and clone size, that table is used; D and trimming come from the DNA. Across this sample there are about 100,000 clones, with about 95% seen only once. Roughly 1.3% of the sample is in the top ten clones.

The germline V gene provides CDR1 SNHLY and CDR2 FYNNEI. V loses 7 bases of germline sequence and J loses 1 base, and the interval between the two ends is 6 bases. From the cysteine up to the phenylalanine, the CDR3 has a length of 12 residues. Only the CDR3 part of the read is kept: 36 bases, read in frame from the first base. Recombination linked TRBV2 to TRBJ2-3, with the D gene too uncertain to name. This TCR derives from a human donor in good health. Sequences were obtained from non-Treg CD4+ T cells sorted from blood. Read against the paper, the sample's cell subset or site label means: FACS-sorted unstimulated CD4+ non-regulatory T cells. The bases are TGTGCCAGCACAGTGGGCACAGATACGCAGTATTTT. It codes for CASTVGTDTQYF.